Here is one T cell receptor beta chain with its context. Its antigen is not known. This record comes from a study of cytomegalovirus exposure and HLA in healthy donors. General study points: Most observed TCR sequences were rare, whereas some public TCRs were detected in many donors. A few CMV-associated chains were confirmed in vitro to be specific for CMV antigens. Listed as cytomegalovirus-associated were 170 or so TCR beta chains. Accounts indicate the classifier identified cytomegalovirus status with strong specificity and sensitivity.

Trimming pared 5 bases from V and 4 bases from J, leaving 11 bases between. The CDR3 totals 13 residues. CDR1 and CDR2 (germline): SGHTA, FQGNSA. The table came from immunoSEQ multiplex PCR; TCRdb's copy has only in-frame clones and leaves some out. This sample yields about 130,000 clones, of which about 80% are seen a single time; just under 30% belongs to the top ten. This TCR derives from a man aged 25-45 years in good health and CMV-seropositive. This rearrangement joins TRBV7-2 to TRBJ1-2, with D possibly TRBD1 on 6 matching bases. Sequenced: PBMCs. The CDR3 bases are TGTGCCAGCAGCCCCGACAGGACCTATGGCTACACCTTC. Translating it yields CASSPDRTYGYTF.